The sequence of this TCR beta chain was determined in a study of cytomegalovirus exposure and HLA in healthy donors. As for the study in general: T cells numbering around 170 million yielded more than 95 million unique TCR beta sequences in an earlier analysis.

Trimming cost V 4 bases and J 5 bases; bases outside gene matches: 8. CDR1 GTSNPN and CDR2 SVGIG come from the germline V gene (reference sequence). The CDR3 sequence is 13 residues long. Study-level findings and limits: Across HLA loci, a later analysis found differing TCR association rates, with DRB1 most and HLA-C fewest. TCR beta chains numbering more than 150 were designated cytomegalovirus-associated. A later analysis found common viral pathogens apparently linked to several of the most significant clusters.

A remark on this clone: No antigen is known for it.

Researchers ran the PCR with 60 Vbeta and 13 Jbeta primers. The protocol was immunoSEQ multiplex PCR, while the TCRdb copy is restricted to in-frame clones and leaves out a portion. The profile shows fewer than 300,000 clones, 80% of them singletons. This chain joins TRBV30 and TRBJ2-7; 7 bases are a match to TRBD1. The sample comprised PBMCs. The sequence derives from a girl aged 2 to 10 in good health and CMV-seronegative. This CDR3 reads CAWTRGFLDEQYF. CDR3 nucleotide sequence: TGTGCCTGGACCAGGGGGTTTTTGGACGAGCAGTACTTC.